This TCR beta chain was sequenced during a study of blood T cell repertoires in COVID-19. Study at large: Sites in the United States, Italy and Spain provided acute and convalescent COVID-19 samples. From T cells, B-cell-depleted T cells, or PBMCs came the material, which was cDNA or gDNA.

Original processing methods: Estimation of nucleated cell counts was performed using reference gene primer amplification. Sequencing used immunoSEQ multiplex PCR; TCRdb keeps in-frame clones, though not all of them. Clonal size and the V and J genes are those of that table, whereas D and trimming came from the DNA. The data hold fewer than 200,000 clones, with 84% observed a single time. The germline V and J ends were trimmed by 5 bases and 1 base, with 13 bases remaining between them. This CDR3 region has 15 residues. Germline lookup yields CDR1 SGHAT and CDR2 FQNNGV. The genes are TRBV11-2 and TRBJ2-3, with D perhaps TRBD2 (6 bases). Sequenced input: peripheral blood. The TCR was taken from a human donor in a cohort sampled during active COVID-19. This chain's CDR3 is CASSRDRGGTDTQYF. CDR3 DNA sequence: TGTGCCAGCAGCCGAGACCGCGGGGGCACAGATACGCAGTATTTT.